One T cell receptor (beta chain) is described in this entry. This sample is drawn from a study of T cell changes during pregnancy in multiple sclerosis. Data came from immunoSEQ multiplex PCR; TCRdb stores just in-frame clones and leaves some out. Of some 10,000 clones detected, roughly 89% appear once; the ten largest clones hold roughly 5.3%. Germline loops: CDR1 SGHTA, CDR2 FQGNSA. Trimming stripped 5 bases from V and 2 bases from J, with 10 bases between. The CDR3 totals 13 residues. V and J are TRBV7-2 and TRBJ2-7; no clear D gene. The material sequenced was CD8+ T cells from peripheral blood mononuclear cells, taken in the first trimester of pregnancy. The sequence derives from a female donor in good health, enrolled as a control in a pregnancy study. The CDR3 DNA reads TGTGCCAGCAGCGCGGCACCGCCCTACGAGCAGTACTTC. Amino acids: CASSAAPPYEQYF.